This T cell receptor (beta chain) was recovered during a study of cytomegalovirus exposure and HLA in healthy donors. Study information: A preliminary data release comprised 70 million to 95 million unique TCRs obtained from HLA-typed donors.

The donors were healthy bone marrow donors. Study conclusions and caveats: In a later analysis, an Asian-associated ancestry cluster reportedly showed fewer N-insertions than the 666-donor mean. Excluded: some indistinguishable V segments such as TRBV6-2 and TRBV6-3.

On this clone: Its antigen is not identified.

Germline-derived CDR1 and CDR2 are MNHEY and SMNVEV (reference sequence). V lost 2 bases to trimming and J lost 5 bases, with 3 bases between them. The CDR3 contains 12 residues. Primers: 60 Vbeta forward and 13 Jbeta reverse. Some clones are missing from TCRdb's copy, which holds only in-frame ones; the method was immunoSEQ multiplex PCR. The sample yields 100,000 to 150,000 clones, roughly 70% seen once. Sequencing input: PBMCs. The chain uses TRBV27 and TRBJ1-4; D gene ambiguous. The receptor's source is a man aged 40-55 years in good health and CMV-seropositive. The CDR3 protein is CASSLQNEKLFF. As DNA, the CDR3 is TGTGCCAGCAGTTTACAGAATGAAAAACTGTTTTTT.